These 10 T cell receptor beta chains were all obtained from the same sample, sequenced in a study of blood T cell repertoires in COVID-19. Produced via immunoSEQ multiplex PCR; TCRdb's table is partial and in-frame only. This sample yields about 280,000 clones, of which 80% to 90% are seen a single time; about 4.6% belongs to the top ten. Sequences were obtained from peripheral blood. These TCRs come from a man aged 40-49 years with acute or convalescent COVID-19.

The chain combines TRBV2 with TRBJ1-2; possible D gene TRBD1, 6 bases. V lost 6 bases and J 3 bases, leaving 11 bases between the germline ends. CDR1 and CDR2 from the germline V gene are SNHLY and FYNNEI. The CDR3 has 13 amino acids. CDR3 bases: TGTGCCAGCAGGGACAGCCCCTACTATGGCTACACCTTC. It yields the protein CASRDSPYYGYTF.

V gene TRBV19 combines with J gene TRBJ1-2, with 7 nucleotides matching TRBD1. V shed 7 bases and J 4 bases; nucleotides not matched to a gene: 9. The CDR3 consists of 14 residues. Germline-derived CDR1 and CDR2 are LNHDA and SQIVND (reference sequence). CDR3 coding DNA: TGTGCCAGTACTCCGGGACAGACTATCTATGGCTACACCTTC. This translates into CASTPGQTIYGYTF.

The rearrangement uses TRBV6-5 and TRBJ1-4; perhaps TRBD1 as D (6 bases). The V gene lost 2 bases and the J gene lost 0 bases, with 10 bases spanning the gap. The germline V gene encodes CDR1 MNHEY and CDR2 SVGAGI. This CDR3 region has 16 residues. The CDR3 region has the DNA TGTGCCAGCAGTTACGGCAGGGGACCAACTAATGAAAAACTGTTTTTT. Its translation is CASSYGRGPTNEKLFF.

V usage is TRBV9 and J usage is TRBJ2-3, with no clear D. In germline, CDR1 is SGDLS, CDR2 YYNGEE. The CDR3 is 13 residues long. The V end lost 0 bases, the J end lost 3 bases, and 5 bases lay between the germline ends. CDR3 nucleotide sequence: TGTGCCAGCAGCGTAGTTCCAACAGATACGCAGTATTTT. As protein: CASSVVPTDTQYF.

The CDR3 spells CASSENRGANEKLFF. For the CDR3, the DNA is TGTGCCAGCAGTGAAAACAGGGGAGCTAATGAAAAACTGTTTTTT. The V call is TRBV25-1, the J call TRBJ1-4, with TRBD1 matching 7 bases. CDR1 is MGHDK and CDR2 is SYGVNS in the germline V gene. CDR3 length: 15 amino acids. V lost 2 bases and J lost 3; bases outside the gene matches: 3.

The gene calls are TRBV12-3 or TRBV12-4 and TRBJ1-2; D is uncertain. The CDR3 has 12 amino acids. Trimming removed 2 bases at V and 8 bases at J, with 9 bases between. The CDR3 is CASSLSVTGYTF. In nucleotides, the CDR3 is TGTGCCAGCAGTTTATCAGTCACGGGCTACACCTTC.

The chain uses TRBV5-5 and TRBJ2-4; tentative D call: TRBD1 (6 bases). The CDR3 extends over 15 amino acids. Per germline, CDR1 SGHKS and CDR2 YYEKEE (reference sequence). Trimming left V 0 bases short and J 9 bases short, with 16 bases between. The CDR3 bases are TGTGCCAGCAGCTTGGCCGCCAGGGGAAAGGGCATTCAGTACTTC. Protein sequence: CASSLAARGKGIQYF.

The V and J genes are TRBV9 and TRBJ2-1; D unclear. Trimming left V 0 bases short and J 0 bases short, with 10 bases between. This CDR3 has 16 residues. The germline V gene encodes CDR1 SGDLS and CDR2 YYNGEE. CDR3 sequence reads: CASSVGDIRSYNEQFF. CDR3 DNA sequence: TGTGCCAGCAGCGTAGGAGACATACGCTCCTACAATGAGCAGTTCTTC. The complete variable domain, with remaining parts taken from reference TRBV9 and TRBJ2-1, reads DSGVTQTPKHLITATGQRVTLRCSPRSGDLSVYWYQQSLDQGLQFLIQYYNGEERAKGNILERFSAQQFPDLHSELNLSSLELGDSALYFCASSVGDIRSYNEQFFGPGTRLTVL.

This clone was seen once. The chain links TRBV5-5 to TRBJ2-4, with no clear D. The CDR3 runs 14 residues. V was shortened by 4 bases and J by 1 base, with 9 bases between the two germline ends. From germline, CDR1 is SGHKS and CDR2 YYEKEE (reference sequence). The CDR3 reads CASSRTTAKNIQYF. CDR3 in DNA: TGTGCCAGCAGCCGTACAACGGCCAAAAACATTCAGTACTTC.

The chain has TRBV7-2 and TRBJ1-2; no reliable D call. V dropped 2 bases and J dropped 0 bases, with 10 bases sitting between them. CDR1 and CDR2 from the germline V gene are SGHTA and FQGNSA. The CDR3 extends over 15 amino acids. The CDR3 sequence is CASSLNSKANYGYTF. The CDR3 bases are TGTGCCAGCAGCTTAAATAGTAAAGCTAACTATGGCTACACCTTC.